This T cell receptor beta chain was captured by sequencing in a study of Ad26.COV2.S vaccination and SARS-CoV-2 variants. Across the study: Into the muscle, Ad26.COV2.S was dosed once or twice, 56 days apart.

Specified treatment: roughly 18 received Ad26.COV2.S at low or high dose, single or two shots; 5 received placebo; per-sample allocation not given. Sampling took place 63 days after the first vaccine or placebo injection. Trimming pared 4 bases from V and 0 bases from J, leaving 15 bases between. The germline V gene has CDR1 MNHEY and CDR2 SVGAGI. The CDR3 totals 16 residues. Assay: immunoSEQ multiplex PCR; the TCRdb copy retains only in-frame clones and omits some. In the table there are around 300,000 clones, 75% to 90% of which are singletons. This TCR was recovered from a person aged 18-65 years who received the Ad26.COV2.S COVID-19 vaccine or a placebo. Source: peripheral blood, taken in a trial of Ad26.COV2.S vaccine versus placebo. This sequence joins TRBV6-5 and TRBJ1-2; D is ambiguous. The CDR3 nucleotides read TGTGCCAGCAGTTCCCGTTCGGAGGGAACTAACTATGGCTACACCTTC. Translated: CASSSRSEGTNYGYTF.